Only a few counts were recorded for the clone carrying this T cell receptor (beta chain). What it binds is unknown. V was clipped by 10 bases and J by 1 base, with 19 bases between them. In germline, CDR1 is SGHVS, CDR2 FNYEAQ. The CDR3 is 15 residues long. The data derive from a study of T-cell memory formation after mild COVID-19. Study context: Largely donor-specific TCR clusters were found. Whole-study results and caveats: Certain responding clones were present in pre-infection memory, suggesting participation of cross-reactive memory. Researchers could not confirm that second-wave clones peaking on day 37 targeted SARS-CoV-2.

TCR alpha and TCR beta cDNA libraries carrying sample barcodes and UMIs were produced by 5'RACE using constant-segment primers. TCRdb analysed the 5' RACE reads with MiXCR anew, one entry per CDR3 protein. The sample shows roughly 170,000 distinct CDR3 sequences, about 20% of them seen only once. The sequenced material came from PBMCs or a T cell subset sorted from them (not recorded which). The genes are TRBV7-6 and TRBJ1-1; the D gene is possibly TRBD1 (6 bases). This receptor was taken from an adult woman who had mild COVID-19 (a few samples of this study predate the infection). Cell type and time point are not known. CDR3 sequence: CATMDSRTGNTEAFF. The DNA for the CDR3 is TGTGCCACCATGGACAGCCGAACTGGGAACACTGAAGCTTTCTTT.